This TCR beta chain appears in the sequencing data of a study of radiation and T cells in renal cell carcinoma. Time point denoted: baseline pretreatment blood. Treatment denoted: 15 Gy SBRT to primary tumor, nephrectomy 4 weeks later. Method: immunoSEQ multiplex PCR; TCRdb's copy keeps in-frame clones and lacks some. The sample carries more than 140,000 clones, over 80% recorded once. This clone occurred a few times. Germline loops: CDR1 LNHDA, CDR2 SQIVND (reference sequence). The J segment lost 2 bases and the V segment lost 3 bases, leaving 6 bases of the junction unmatched. The CDR3 covers 15 residues.

Specimen: blood, collected from a patient whose treatment included radiotherapy and nephrectomy. The genes are TRBV19 and TRBJ2-7, with TRBD2 identical over 8 bases. The clonotype was recovered from a woman in her 50s with renal cell carcinoma. DNA of the CDR3: TGTGCCAGTAGTATCCAGGCCGGGGGGGCCTACGAGCAGTACTTC. Translated, it gives CASSIQAGGAYEQYF.